A selection of T cell receptor beta chains follows, all from one sample in a study of tumor-infiltrating lymphocytes in glioblastoma multiforme. MiXCR, run by TCRdb on the multiplex PCR reads, gives a single entry per CDR3 protein. Here the sample spans more than 10,000 distinct CDR3 sequences, approximately 70% being singletons. Sequencing was done on a sample of brain tumor tissue. These receptors were obtained from a male donor with glioblastoma. CDR3s include the opening cysteine and the closing phenylalanine or tryptophan. Fields, in order: J gene, clone size, D gene, V gene, CDR3 DNA, CDR3 protein. A D gene is named only where the DNA matches it firmly. A clone size is listed for some rows: how often the clone was seen (once, few, many), or a class if it is expanded.

TRBJ2-7	NA	NA	TRBV4-3	TGCGCCAGCAGCCAGACACCGGACAGCTCCTACGAGCAGTACTTC	CASSQTPDSSYEQYF
TRBJ1-2	NA	NA	TRBV20-1	TGCAGCGCACGTTGCAACTATGGCTACACATTC	CSARCNYGYTF
TRBJ2-7	NA	NA	TRBV11-1	TGTGCCAGTACCCTGGTTCAAGGGTACGAGCAGTACTTC	CASTLVQGYEQYF
TRBJ1-2	NA	NA	TRBV19	TGTGCCAGTAGTATTTCGGGGACATCTGGCTACACCTTC	CASSISGTSGYTF
TRBJ2-7	NA	NA	TRBV6-1	TGTGCCAGCCAGGATGACGCCTCCAGTTCCTACGAGCAGTGCTTC	CASQDDASSSYEQCF
TRBJ2-7	NA	TRBD1	TRBV29-1	TGCAGCGTTGTGGTCGGGACAGGACGATACGAGCAGTACTTC	CSVVVGTGRYEQYF
TRBJ2-7	NA	NA	TRBV6-1	TGTGCCAGCCTTCAGCCAATGTACGAGCAGTACTTC	CASLQPMYEQYF
TRBJ1-2	NA	NA	TRBV11-2	TGTGCCAGCAGCTTAGAACCAGGTGGTGGCTACACCTTC	CASSLEPGGGYTF
TRBJ2-5	NA	NA	TRBV3-1	TGTGCCAGCAGCCGCACCCAAGAGACCCAGTACTTC	CASSRTQETQYF
TRBJ2-3	NA	NA	TRBV7-2	TGCGCCAGCAGCTTTTTTGGGGTGGACACAAATACGCAGTATTTT	CASSFFGVDTNTQYF
TRBJ2-2	once	TRBD2	TRBV11-2	TGTGCTATCACCCACTCATTCGGCCAAGGGCTAGCGGTAAACACCGGGGAGCTGTTTTTT	CAITHSFGQGLAVNTGELFF
TRBJ2-1	once	TRBD2	TRBV29-1	TGCAGCGTTCGGACTAGCGGGAGAACCGATGTGCAGTTCTTC	CSVRTSGRTDVQFF
TRBJ2-5	NA	NA	TRBV6-2/TRBV6-3	TGTGCCAGCAGTACCTCCAGGGTTCAAGAGACCCAGTACTTC	CASSTSRVQETQYF
TRBJ2-7	NA	NA	TRBV6-5	TGTGCCAGCAGTTACGTAAAACTTGGTGGGTGGCCCGAGCAGTACTTT	CASSYVKLGGWPEQYF
TRBJ2-3	NA	TRBD1	TRBV29-1	TGCAGCATTGATGGGACAGGGAAAGGCACGGATACGCAGTATTTT	CSIDGTGKGTDTQYF
TRBJ2-5	NA	TRBD2	TRBV20-1	TGCAGTGCCCCCCGGGGGGTGGAGACCCTGTACTTC	CSAPRGVETLYF
TRBJ2-7	NA	TRBD1	TRBV6-1	TGTGCCAGCAGTGAAGGGACAGGTTCCTACGAGCAGTACTTC	CASSEGTGSYEQYF
TRBJ2-7	medium-sized	NA	TRBV29-1	TGCAGCGTTGTTACGGAATTGACCTACGAGCAGTACTTC	CSVVTELTYEQYF
TRBJ2-7	few	TRBD2	TRBV20-1	TGCAGTGTTAGAGTAAACAGCGGGAGACGTATTTACGAGCAGTACTTC	CSVRVNSGRRIYEQYF
TRBJ2-3	NA	TRBD2	TRBV20-1	TGCAGTGCTAGGGATAGCGGGAGCTCAGATACGCAGTATTTT	CSARDSGSSDTQYF
TRBJ1-3	NA	NA	TRBV20-1	TGCAGTGCTAGTTCCGGAAACACCATATATTTT	CSASSGNTIYF
TRBJ2-2	NA	NA	TRBV11-2	TGTGCCAGCAGCCCCGGGATGGGGGGCAGAGGGAAGCTGTTTTTT	CASSPGMGGRGKLFF
TRBJ2-1	NA	NA	TRBV6-6	TGTGCCAGCGGTCTGGGGTTAGTGGGGCCTGAGCAGTTCTTC	CASGLGLVGPEQFF
TRBJ2-3	NA	NA	TRBV12-3/TRBV12-4	TGTGCCAGCAGTCCCATAGCGGCAGTTACAGATACGCAGTATTTT	CASSPIAAVTDTQYF
TRBJ1-2	NA	TRBD1	TRBV29-1	TGCAGCGTCGTAACATCCGGGACAGAAGACTATGGCTACACCTTC	CSVVTSGTEDYGYTF
TRBJ1-2	NA	NA	TRBV11-2	TGTGCCAGCAGCCCCTCCCTGGGTGAAAACTACACCTTC	CASSPSLGENYTF
TRBJ2-3	NA	NA	TRBV6-6	TGTGCCAGCACGGGCTCTAGCACAGATACGCAGTATTTT	CASTGSSTDTQYF
TRBJ1-1	NA	NA	TRBV20-1	TGCAGTGCTAGTGGCTACACTGAAGCTTTCTTT	CSASGYTEAFF
TRBJ2-7	NA	NA	TRBV6-5	TGTGCCAGCAGTTACTTCTCGACAAGCCAGTACGGGCAATACTTC	CASSYFSTSQYGQYF
TRBJ2-3	few	TRBD2	TRBV20-1	TGCAGTGCTCTAGCGGGGGGGCCAGATACGCAGTATTTT	CSALAGGPDTQYF
TRBJ1-6	many	TRBD1	TRBV28	TGTGCCAGCAGTCGCCCGGGACAGCCAAATTCACCCCTCCACTTT	CASSRPGQPNSPLHF
TRBJ2-7	medium-sized	NA	TRBV4-1	TGCGCCAGCAGCAGGCAGGGTAGGGGCGAGCAGTACTTC	CASSRQGRGEQYF
TRBJ1-2	NA	TRBD1	TRBV11-2	TGTGCCAGCAGCGACCCGGGACAGGGAAGTAGCTATGGCTACACCTTC	CASSDPGQGSSYGYTF
TRBJ1-4	many	TRBD1	TRBV30	TGTGCCTGGAGTCCCGGACAGGGGAGGGAAAAACTGTTTTTT	CAWSPGQGREKLFF
TRBJ2-7	NA	NA	TRBV4-3	TGCGCCAGCAGCCATTCACAGACCTCCTACGAGCAGTACTTC	CASSHSQTSYEQYF
TRBJ2-3	many	NA	TRBV2	TGTGCCAGCAGGCGGACTGCAGATACGCAGTATTTT	CASRRTADTQYF
TRBJ2-3	NA	NA	TRBV29-1	TGCATCGTTGAAGCCGGGGCTGGAGATACGCAGTTTTTT	CIVEAGAGDTQFF
TRBJ2-3	NA	TRBD2	TRBV11-2	TGTGCCAGCAGCTCCGTGACAGGGAGACTAGCGGGACTGGGCACAGATACGCAGTATTTT	CASSSVTGRLAGLGTDTQYF
TRBJ2-3	once	NA	TRBV28	TGTGCCAGCATCCTTTTGGGTGGGGGCACAGATACGCAGTATTTT	CASILLGGGTDTQYF
TRBJ2-2	few	TRBD1	TRBV11-3	TGTGCCAGCAGCTTAGGGGGGATGAACACAGGGGAGCTATTTTTT	CASSLGGMNTGELFF
TRBJ2-3	NA	NA	TRBV29-1	TGCAGCGTTGACGGGGGTTCGACTACAGATACGCAGTATTTT	CSVDGGSTTDTQYF
TRBJ2-1	NA	TRBD1	TRBV5-4	TGTGCGAGCGTCCCACAGGGGACGAAAGAGCAGTTCTTC	CASVPQGTKEQFF
TRBJ2-3	NA	NA	TRBV5-1	TGCACCAGCAGCCGGGCCTCGGATACGCAGTATTTT	CTSSRASDTQYF
TRBJ2-7	NA	NA	TRBV20-1	TGCAGTGCTAGAGCGATAAGCGAGGGACTTTCCTACGACCAGTACTTC	CSARAISEGLSYDQYF
TRBJ2-3	many	NA	TRBV25-1	TGTGCCAGCAGGCCCGGGACCACTTATACGCAGTATTTT	CASRPGTTYTQYF
TRBJ1-4	NA	TRBD1	TRBV11-3	TGTGCCAGCAGCCTGGGTAGGGGGCTGACTAATGAAAAACTGTTTTTT	CASSLGRGLTNEKLFF
TRBJ1-1	NA	TRBD1	TRBV11-2	TGTGTCAGCAGCTTAGCGGGACAGGGGGTGAGGGCTTTCTTT	CVSSLAGQGVRAFF
TRBJ1-2	NA	NA	TRBV20-1	TGCGGCGCACGTGGCAACTATGGCTACATCTTC	CGARGNYGYIF
TRBJ2-1	NA	NA	TRBV3-1	TGTGCCAGCAGCCAAGGTGCCGAGGGCTACAATGAGCAGTTCTTC	CASSQGAEGYNEQFF
TRBJ2-3	NA	TRBD2	TRBV6-6	TGTGCCAGCAGTTCTTTAGCGGGAGAAGGGACAGATACGCAATATTTT	CASSSLAGEGTDTQYF
TRBJ1-6	many	TRBD1	TRBV28	TGTGCCAGCAGTAGTTTAGGACAGGGCTATAATTCACCCCTCCACTTT	CASSSLGQGYNSPLHF
TRBJ2-7	NA	NA	TRBV10-3	TGTGCCATCACACGTGGAGCAGGGAGCTACGAGCAGTACTTC	CAITRGAGSYEQYF